The rows below give T cell receptor beta chains drawn from one sample of a study of T cell repertoires in cytomegalovirus infection. TCRdb recomputed calls from the reads with MiXCR, one row per CDR3 protein. This repertoire shows hundreds of thousands of distinct CDR3 sequences, about 39% found once; its top ten account for roughly two fifths. No antigen has been assigned to these receptors. The material sequenced was cultured PBMCs, taken from culture after CMV antigen stimulation. The origin of the receptors is a human donor in good health (CMV status not recorded). Some clones in this sample may be carry-over from other donors' samples. The CDR3 runs from the conserved cysteine through the conserved F or W. The D gene is left open where the match is weak. Expanded clones are given a class, and other clones once, few, many or no size at all.

CASSPPRSSSGNTIYF | TGTGCCAGCAGTCCCCCCCGAAGTTCGTCTGGAAACACCATATATTTT | TRBJ1-3 | . | TRBV7-9 | .
CASSYGAGVRSLNTEAFF | TGTGCCAGCAGTTACGGTGCAGGCGTCAGGTCCTTGAACACTGAAGCTTTCTTT | TRBJ1-1 | . | TRBV6-2/TRBV6-3 | .
CASSRMAQETQYF | TGTGCCAGCAGTCGTATGGCCCAAGAGACCCAGTACTTC | TRBJ2-5 | . | TRBV27 | .
CASSLSDVSGNTIYF | TGTGCCAGCAGCTTGTCGGACGTCTCTGGAAACACCATATATTTT | TRBJ1-3 | . | TRBV5-5 | .
CASSIGRSNTEAFF | TGTGCCAGTAGTATAGGACGGAGTAACACTGAAGCTTTCTTT | TRBJ1-1 | few | TRBV19 | .
CASSLRDGYEQYF | TGTGCCAGCAGCTTAAGGGACGGCTACGAGCAGTACTTC | TRBJ2-7 | many | TRBV7-2 | .
CASSLSRDSRFGYTF | TGTGCCAGCAGTCTCTCCCGGGACTCACGTTTTGGCTACACCTTC | TRBJ1-2 | . | TRBV27 | .
CASSESRLESYEQYF | TGTGCCAGCAGCGAATCTCGCCTGGAAAGCTACGAGCAGTACTTC | TRBJ2-7 | . | TRBV7-9 | .
CSALNEGGSLPTSYNEQFF | TGCAGTGCTCTCAACGAAGGTGGCTCACTCCCCACTTCCTACAATGAGCAGTTCTTC | TRBJ2-1 | . | TRBV20-1 | .
CASIPARGTDTQYF | TGTGCCAGCATCCCCGCCCGCGGGACAGATACGCAGTATTTT | TRBJ2-3 | once | TRBV7-6 | .
CASSLEGGSRSYTF | TGTGCCAGCAGTTTAGAGGGGGGGTCGCGCAGCTACACCTTC | TRBJ1-2 | . | TRBV28 | .
CASSLREGVTEAFF | TGTGCCAGCAGCCTCCGGGAGGGGGTCACTGAAGCTTTCTTT | TRBJ1-1 | . | TRBV27 | .
CASSRSLVDGYTF | TGTGCCAGCAGCCGATCGTTGGTTGATGGCTACACCTTC | TRBJ1-2 | . | TRBV7-9 | .
CASSLSGSRPQHF | TGTGCCAGCAGCTTATCAGGGTCTCGGCCCCAGCATTTT | TRBJ1-5 | . | TRBV7-8 | .
CASSTRQGDTEAFF | TGTGCCAGCAGCACCAGACAGGGGGACACTGAAGCTTTCTTT | TRBJ1-1 | . | TRBV11-2 | TRBD1
CASSFIGTGSSTEAFF | TGTGCCAGCAGCTTCATTGGGACAGGGTCGAGCACTGAAGCTTTCTTT | TRBJ1-1 | . | TRBV7-2 | TRBD1
CASRGRTEAFF | TGTGCCAGCAGGGGTCGGACTGAAGCTTTCTTT | TRBJ1-1 | . | TRBV6-6 | .
CASSFSSPEAFF | TGTGCCAGCAGTTTTTCGTCCCCTGAAGCTTTCTTT | TRBJ1-1 | . | TRBV12-3/TRBV12-4 | .
CASSYSVNTEAFF | TGTGCCAGCAGTTACTCTGTGAACACTGAAGCTTTCTTT | TRBJ1-1 | few | TRBV6-6 | .
CASSDPTGLEETQYF | TGTGCCAGCAGTGACCCGACAGGGTTGGAGGAGACCCAGTACTTC | TRBJ2-5 | . | TRBV6-1 | TRBD1
CASRSVAPNYGYTF | TGTGCCAGCAGGTCTGTGGCACCCAACTATGGCTACACCTTC | TRBJ1-2 | . | TRBV2 | .
CASSHYSGRGDTQYF | TGCGCCAGCAGCCATTATAGCGGGAGGGGGGATACGCAGTATTTT | TRBJ2-3 | . | TRBV4-3 | TRBD2
CAGGGTIGTGELFF | TGTGCCGGGGGGGGGACGATCGGCACCGGGGAGCTGTTTTTT | TRBJ2-2 | . | TRBV19 | TRBD2
CASSEDGGELFF | TGTGCCAGCAGCGAGGACGGCGGTGAGCTGTTTTTT | TRBJ2-2 | . | TRBV11-2 | .
CASSLQGTGGSVDGYTF | TGTGCCAGCAGCTTACAGGGGACAGGCGGGTCGGTTGATGGCTACACCTTC | TRBJ1-2 | . | TRBV7-6 | TRBD1
CASHDRVQPQHF | TGTGCCAGTCACGACAGGGTTCAGCCCCAGCATTTT | TRBJ1-5 | . | TRBV6-6 | TRBD1
CASSRGGDYEQETQYF | TGTGCCAGCAGCCGGGGTGGGGACTACGAACAAGAGACCCAGTACTTC | TRBJ2-5 | . | TRBV5-4 | TRBD2
CASSDRSGGGVEAFF | TGTGCCAGCAGCGACCGGAGTGGGGGGGGGGTTGAAGCTTTCTTT | TRBJ1-1 | few | TRBV7-2 | .
CASSPTGGGSPLHF | TGTGCCAGCAGCCCTACAGGGGGTGGTTCACCCCTCCACTTT | TRBJ1-6 | . | TRBV7-8 | TRBD1
CASSLGGVNSNQPQHF | TGTGCCAGCAGCTTAGGGGGGGTCAATTCCAATCAGCCCCAGCATTTT | TRBJ1-5 | . | TRBV7-6 | .
CASKVALLTDTQYF | TGTGCCAGTAAAGTGGCCCTCCTTACAGATACGCAGTATTTT | TRBJ2-3 | few | TRBV19 | .
CATSRDLTSGSGHYEQYF | TGTGCCACCAGCAGAGATTTGACTAGCGGATCAGGGCACTACGAGCAGTACTTC | TRBJ2-7 | . | TRBV15 | TRBD2
CASSQSRFRGINEKLFF | TGCGCCAGCAGCCAATCCCGTTTTCGGGGCATTAATGAAAAACTGTTTTTT | TRBJ1-4 | . | TRBV4-3 | .
CASSRQGAEDTQYF | TGTGCCAGCAGCCGACAGGGGGCGGAAGATACGCAGTATTTT | TRBJ2-3 | . | TRBV27 | TRBD1
CASSSGTSGQETQYF | TGTGCCAGCAGCTCCGGGACTAGCGGCCAAGAGACCCAGTACTTC | TRBJ2-5 | few | TRBV12-3/TRBV12-4 | TRBD2
CASSSPGSSYNSPLHF | TGTGCCAGCAGCTCCCCGGGGAGCTCCTATAATTCACCCCTCCACTTT | TRBJ1-6 | . | TRBV6-5 | .
CASSEPSGQGAFEQYF | TGTGCCAGCAGTGAACCATCGGGACAGGGGGCGTTCGAGCAGTACTTC | TRBJ2-7 | few | TRBV25-1 | TRBD1
CASSLVGTAMGTEAFF | TGTGCCAGCAGCTTAGTAGGGACAGCGATGGGGACTGAAGCTTTCTTT | TRBJ1-1 | . | TRBV7-8 | TRBD1
CASSSSTSGFTDTQYF | TGCGCCAGCAGCTCTTCGACTAGCGGGTTTACAGATACGCAGTATTTT | TRBJ2-3 | once | TRBV5-1 | TRBD2
CASSIDPEAEAFF | TGTGCCAGCAGTATAGATCCGGAGGCTGAAGCTTTCTTT | TRBJ1-1 | . | TRBV2 | .
CASSVTRATQYF | TGTGCCAGCAGTGTAACTAGGGCGACCCAGTACTTC | TRBJ2-5 | few | TRBV28 | .
CASSFQRGYYEQYF | TGTGCCAGCAGCTTCCAGCGGGGGTACTACGAGCAGTACTTC | TRBJ2-7 | few | TRBV7-2 | TRBD2
CSAMGDTEAFF | TGCAGTGCTATGGGTGACACTGAAGCTTTCTTT | TRBJ1-1 | once | TRBV20-1 | .
CTSSLPDRGGPNLETQYF | TGTACCAGCAGCCTACCCGACCGGGGAGGGCCCAATCTAGAGACCCAGTACTTC | TRBJ2-5 | . | TRBV7-2 | TRBD2
CASSSQSSGRGTGELFF | TGTGCCAGCAGTTCTCAAAGTAGCGGGAGGGGCACCGGGGAGCTGTTTTTT | TRBJ2-2 | few | TRBV12-3/TRBV12-4 | TRBD2
CASSYFGRSGVVPYF | TGTGCCAGCAGTTACTTCGGCAGGAGCGGGGTTGTGCCGTATTTT | TRBJ2-3 | few | TRBV6-2/TRBV6-3 | TRBD2
CASSPYPTGASSYEQYF | TGTGCCAGCAGCCCCTACCCCACGGGGGCCAGCTCCTACGAGCAGTACTTC | TRBJ2-7 | . | TRBV6-2/TRBV6-3 | .
CASSHPLISGGYNEQFF | TGTGCCAGCAGCCACCCCCTCATCAGCGGGGGGTACAATGAGCAGTTCTTC | TRBJ2-1 | . | TRBV7-2 | TRBD2
CASSQTRDRKFFTPYNEQFF | TGCGCCAGCAGTCAGACAAGGGACAGAAAATTCTTTACGCCCTACAATGAGCAGTTCTTC | TRBJ2-1 | . | TRBV23-1 | TRBD1